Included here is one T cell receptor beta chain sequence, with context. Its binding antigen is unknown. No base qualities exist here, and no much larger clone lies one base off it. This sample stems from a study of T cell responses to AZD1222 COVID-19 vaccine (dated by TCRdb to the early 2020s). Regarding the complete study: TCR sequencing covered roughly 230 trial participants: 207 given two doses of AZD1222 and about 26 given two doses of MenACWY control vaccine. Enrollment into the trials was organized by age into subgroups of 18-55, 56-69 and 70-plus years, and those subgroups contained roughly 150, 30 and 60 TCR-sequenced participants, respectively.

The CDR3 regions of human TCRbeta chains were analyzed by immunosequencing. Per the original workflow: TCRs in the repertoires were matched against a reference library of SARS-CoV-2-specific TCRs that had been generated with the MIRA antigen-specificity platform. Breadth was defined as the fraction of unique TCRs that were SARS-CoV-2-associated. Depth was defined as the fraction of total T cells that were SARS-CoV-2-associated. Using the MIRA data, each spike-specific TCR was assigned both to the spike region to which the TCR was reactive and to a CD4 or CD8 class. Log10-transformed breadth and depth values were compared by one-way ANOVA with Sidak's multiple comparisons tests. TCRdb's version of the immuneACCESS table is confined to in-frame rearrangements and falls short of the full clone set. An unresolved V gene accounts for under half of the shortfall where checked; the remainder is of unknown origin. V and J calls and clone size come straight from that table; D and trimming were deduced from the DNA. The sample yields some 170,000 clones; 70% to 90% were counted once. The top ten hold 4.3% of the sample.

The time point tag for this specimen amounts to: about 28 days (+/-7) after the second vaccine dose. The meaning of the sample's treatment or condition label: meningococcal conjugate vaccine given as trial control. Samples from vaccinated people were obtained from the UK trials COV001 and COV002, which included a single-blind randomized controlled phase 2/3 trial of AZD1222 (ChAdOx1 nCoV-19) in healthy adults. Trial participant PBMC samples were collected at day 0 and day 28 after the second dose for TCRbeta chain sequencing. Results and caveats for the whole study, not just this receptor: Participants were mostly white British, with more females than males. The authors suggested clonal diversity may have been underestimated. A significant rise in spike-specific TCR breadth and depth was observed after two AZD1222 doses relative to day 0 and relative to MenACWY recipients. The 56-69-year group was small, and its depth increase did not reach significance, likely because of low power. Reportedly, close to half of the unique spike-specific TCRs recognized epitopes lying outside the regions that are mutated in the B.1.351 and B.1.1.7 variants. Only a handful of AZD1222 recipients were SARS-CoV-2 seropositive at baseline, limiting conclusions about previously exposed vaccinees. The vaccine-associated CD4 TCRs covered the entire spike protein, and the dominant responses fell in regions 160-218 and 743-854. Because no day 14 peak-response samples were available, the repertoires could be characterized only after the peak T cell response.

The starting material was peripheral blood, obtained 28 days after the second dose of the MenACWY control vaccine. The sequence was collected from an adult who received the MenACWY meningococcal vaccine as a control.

The nucleotides read TGTGCCACCGCCGGGAGGGAGAGGACCTACAATGAGCAGTTCTTC. It specifies CATAGRERTYNEQFF. The sequence links TRBV7-9 to TRBJ2-1; 8 central bases correspond to TRBD2. For CDR1 and CDR2, the germline V gene (reference sequence) lists SEHNR and FQNEAQ. Relative to germline, V is missing 10 bases and J is missing 2 bases, with 10 bases of the junction outside any gene match. Inclusive of the bounding cysteine and phenylalanine, the CDR3 is 15 residues long. The DNA shown is the 45-base CDR3, in frame from base 1. Beyond the CDR3, the reference TRBV7-9 and TRBJ2-1 genes provide the residues; the full variable domain reads: DTGVSQNPRHKITKRGQNVTFRCDPISEHNRLYWYRQTLGQGPEFLTYFQNEAQLEKSRLLSDRFSAERPKGSFSTLEIQRTEQGDSAMYLCATAGRERTYNEQFFGPGTRLTVL.